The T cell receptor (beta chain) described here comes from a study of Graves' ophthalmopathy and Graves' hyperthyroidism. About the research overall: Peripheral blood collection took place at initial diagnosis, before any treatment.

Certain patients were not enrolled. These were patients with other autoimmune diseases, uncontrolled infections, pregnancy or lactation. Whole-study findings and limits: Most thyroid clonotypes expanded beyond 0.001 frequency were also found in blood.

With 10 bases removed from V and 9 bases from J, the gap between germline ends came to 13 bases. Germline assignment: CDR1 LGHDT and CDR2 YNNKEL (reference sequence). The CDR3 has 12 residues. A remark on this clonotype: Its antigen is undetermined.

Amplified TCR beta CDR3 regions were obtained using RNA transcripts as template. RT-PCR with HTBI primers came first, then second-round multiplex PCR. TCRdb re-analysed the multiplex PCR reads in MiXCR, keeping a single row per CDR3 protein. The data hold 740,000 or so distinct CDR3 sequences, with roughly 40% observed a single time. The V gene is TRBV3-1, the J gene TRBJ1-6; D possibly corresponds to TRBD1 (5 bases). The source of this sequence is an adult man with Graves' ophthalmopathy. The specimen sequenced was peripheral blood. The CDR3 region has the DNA TGTGCCATTTTCGAGGGGTGTTCACCCCTCCACTTT. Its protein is CAIFEGCSPLHF.